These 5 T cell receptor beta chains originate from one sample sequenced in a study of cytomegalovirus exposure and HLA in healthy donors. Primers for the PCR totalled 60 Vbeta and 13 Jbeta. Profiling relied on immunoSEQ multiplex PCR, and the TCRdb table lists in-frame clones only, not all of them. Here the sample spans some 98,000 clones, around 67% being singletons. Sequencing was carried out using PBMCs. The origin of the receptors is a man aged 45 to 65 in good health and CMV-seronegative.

The DNA for the CDR3 is TGTGCCAGCAGCGTAGATCCGGGACAGGAAAACTATGGCTACACCTTC. It encodes CASSVDPGQENYGYTF. The rearrangement links TRBV9 to TRBJ1-2; 8 positions agree with TRBD1. The CDR3 loop spans 16 amino acids. Germline trimming cut 0 bases from V and 2 bases from J; bases unmatched to any gene: 6. Germline V CDR1 and CDR2: SGDLS, YYNGEE.

The CDR3: CASSWGGSSYNEQFF. CDR3 sequence (DNA): TGTGCCAGCAGCTGGGGGGGGAGCTCCTACAATGAGCAGTTCTTC. This chain joins TRBV5-4 and TRBJ2-1; 7 bases map to TRBD2. The germline V gene encodes CDR1 SGHNT and CDR2 YYREEE (reference sequence). J lost 0 bases, V lost 3 bases, and 3 bases had no gene match. The CDR3 is 15 residues long. Full variable domain (missing parts from reference TRBV5-4 and TRBJ2-1): ETGVTQSPTHLIKTRGQQVTLRCSSQSGHNTVSWYQQALGQGPQFIFQYYREEENGRGNFPPRFSGLQFPNYSSELNVNALELDDSALYLCASSWGGSSYNEQFFGPGTRLTVL.

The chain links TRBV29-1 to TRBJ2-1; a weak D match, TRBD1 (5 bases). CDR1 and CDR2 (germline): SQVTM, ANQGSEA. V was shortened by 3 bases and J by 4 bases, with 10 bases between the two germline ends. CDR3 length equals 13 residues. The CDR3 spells CSVDGSGYNEQFF. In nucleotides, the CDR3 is TGCAGCGTTGACGGGTCAGGGTACAATGAGCAGTTCTTC.

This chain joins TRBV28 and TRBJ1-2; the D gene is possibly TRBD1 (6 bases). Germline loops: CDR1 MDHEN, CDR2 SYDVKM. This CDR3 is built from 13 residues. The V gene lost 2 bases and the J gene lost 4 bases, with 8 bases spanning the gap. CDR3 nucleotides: TGTGCCAGCAGTTTAGGGGGCGCCTATGGCTACACCTTC. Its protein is CASSLGGAYGYTF.

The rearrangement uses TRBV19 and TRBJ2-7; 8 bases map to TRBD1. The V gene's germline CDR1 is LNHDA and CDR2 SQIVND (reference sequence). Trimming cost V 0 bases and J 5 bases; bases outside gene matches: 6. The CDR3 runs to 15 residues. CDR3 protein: CASSIDLDRAHEQYF. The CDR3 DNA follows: TGTGCCAGTAGTATAGACTTGGACAGGGCTCACGAGCAGTACTTC.